The subject of this entry is one TCR beta chain. Method: immunoSEQ multiplex PCR; TCRdb's copy keeps in-frame clones and lacks some. The sample has about 270,000 clones; 91% are singletons. The sample is drawn from a study of blood T cell repertoires in COVID-19. Looking at the study overall: Sites across the United States, Italy and Spain contributed samples from acute and convalescent COVID-19. The analysed material was cDNA or gDNA that came from T cells, B-cell-depleted T cells, or PBMCs.

Participants were placed into cohorts based on the clinical history they reported. Germline V gene sequence: CDR1 LGHDT, CDR2 YNNKEL (reference sequence). V was clipped by 1 base and J by 0 bases, with 14 bases between them. The CDR3 sequence is 17 residues long. This sequence originates from a man aged 40-50 years who had been exposed to COVID-19. Source material: PBMCs or T cells enriched from blood (not recorded which). V and J are TRBV3-1 (or the pseudogene TRBV3-2) and TRBJ2-3; possibly TRBD2 for D (7 bases). CDR3 sequence reads: CASSQVQGGGSTDTQYF. The CDR3 DNA is TGTGCCAGCAGCCAAGTTCAAGGGGGGGGTAGCACAGATACGCAGTATTTT.